The 5 T cell receptor beta chains in this list originate from one sample, sequenced in a study of CD8+CD57+ T cells in acquired aplastic anemia. Patients picked for sequencing had shown CD8+CD57+ cell expansion detected by flow cytometry. TCR beta VDJ and CDR3 were profiled, and genomic DNA was the template. MiXCR was run by TCRdb on the reads, yielding one entry per CDR3 protein. The profile covers more than 95,000 distinct CDR3 sequences, with almost 40% appearing a single time and roughly 2.7% taken by the ten largest. Sequenced material: sorted CD4+, CD8+, or CD8+CD57+ T cells (not recorded which) from PBMCs. These receptor sequences come from a human donor with aplastic anemia.

V and J are TRBV5-1 and TRBJ2-4, with D perhaps TRBD1 or TRBD2 (6 bases each). The V gene's germline CDR1 is SGHRS and CDR2 YFSETQ. V was shortened by 3 bases and J by 0 bases, with 16 bases between the two germline ends. CDR3 length equals 17 residues. Written as DNA, the CDR3 is TGCGCCAGCAGCTCGGCCGTGGGGGGCCTAGCCAAAAACATTCAGTACTTC. Encoded protein: CASSSAVGGLAKNIQYF.

In this sample, this clonotype turned up many times. V is TRBV20-1 and J is TRBJ1-5; 11 nucleotides align to TRBD1. The CDR3 covers 17 residues. The junction had 10 bases not matched to a gene; V was cut back by 4 bases and J by 2 bases. Germline CDR1 is DFQATT and CDR2 is SNEGSKA (reference sequence). CDR3 sequence (DNA): TGCAGTGCTATCGGGACAGGGGGTGAAGTAGGCAATCAGCCCCAGCATTTT. Translation: CSAIGTGGEVGNQPQHF.

This clonotype was seen at least ten times. The J gene is TRBJ2-3, the V gene TRBV7-8, with 8 bases aligning to TRBD2. V was pared by 1 base and J by 1 base, with 1 base of the junction left unmatched. Germline CDR1 and CDR2: SGHVS and FQNEAQ. The CDR3 has 15 amino acids. The CDR3 spells CASSLGAGGTDTQYF. For the CDR3, the DNA is TGTGCCAGCAGCTTAGGAGCGGGGGGCACAGATACGCAGTATTTT.

This clonotype occurred a few times. The rearrangement links TRBV3-1 to TRBJ1-1; a weak D match, TRBD1 (5 bases). The CDR3 runs 15 residues. Trimming cost V 1 base and J 5 bases, with 14 bases left between them. CDR1 is LGHDT, CDR2 YNNKEL, per germline (reference sequence). The CDR3 region has the DNA TGTGCCAGCAGCCAAGGTACAGGCCGGGTAACTGAAGCTTTCTTT. It is translated as CASSQGTGRVTEAFF.

This chain joins TRBV30 and TRBJ1-2; 9 bases are a match to TRBD1. This CDR3 spans 17 amino acids. Germline V lookup: CDR1 GTSNPN, CDR2 SVGIG (reference sequence). The V gene end was trimmed by 7 bases and the J gene end by 7 bases; junction bases not matched to a gene: 22. CDR3: CASIPGQGLPGSSGYTF. As DNA, the CDR3 is TGTGCCTCAATACCGGGACAGGGTCTCCCAGGGTCGTCTGGCTACACCTTC.